These 12 T cell receptor beta chains were all obtained from the same sample, sequenced in a study of vaccination effects on CD4 cells after COVID-19. Clones were sequenced by immunoSEQ multiplex PCR, and TCRdb holds only the in-frame ones, with some missing. The data show 80,000 to 95,000 clones, over 70% seen once. Viral peptide pool expansion of antigen-specific CD4+ T cells preceded sequencing in the ViraFEST assay. Cells that had been cultured for 9 to 10 days were the source of isolated CD4+ T cells. The cohort was immunized with two doses of either the BNT162b2 or mRNA-1273 vaccine. Their antigen targets remain unknown. The input for sequencing was CD4+ T cells from PBMCs cultured with HCoV-OC43 spike peptides, taken after COVID-19 vaccination. Sample subset: HCoV-OC43 spike overlapping peptide pool stimulation. The receptors were gathered from a human donor who received a COVID-19 vaccine.

The V gene is TRBV11-2, the J gene TRBJ2-7; TRBD1 is a possible D gene (5 bases). V was trimmed by 2 bases and J by 3 bases, leaving 11 bases between them. The CDR3 has 14 amino acids. Per germline, CDR1 SGHAT and CDR2 FQNNGV. CDR3 DNA: TGTGCCAGCAGCTTACTCCCAGGGTACTACGAGCAGTACGTC. This encodes CASSLLPGYYEQYV.

The chain joins TRBV7-2 to TRBJ2-5, with 10 positions matching TRBD2. The V and J ends lost 2 bases and 6 bases, in that order; junction bases with no gene match: 9. The length of the CDR3 is 16 residues. The germline V gene has CDR1 SGHTA and CDR2 FQGNSA. This CDR3 is CASSLWTSGPGQTQYF. Written as DNA, the CDR3 is TGTGCCAGCAGCTTATGGACTAGCGGTCCCGGGCAGACCCAGTACTTC.

The V call is TRBV15, the J call TRBJ1-2; D gene uncertain. The CDR3 sequence is 14 residues long. The germline CDR1 and CDR2 sequences are LNHNV and YYDKDF (reference sequence). Trimming took off 5 bases at V and 11 bases at J, with 21 bases between the two ends. The CDR3 nucleotides read TGTGCCACCAGCGGATCGACGAGAGCAGCGCGATACACCTTC. Translated, it gives CATSGSTRAARYTF.

The chain couples TRBV27 to TRBJ2-2, with a weak D call TRBD2 (5 bases). The CDR3 spans 17 residues. The V and J ends lost 6 bases and 1 base respectively, with 18 bases between them. CDR1 and CDR2 (germline): MNHEY, SMNVEV (reference sequence). The DNA of the CDR3 is TGTGCCAGCAGCTTTGCCGGAATGAGGGAGAACACCGGGGAGCTGTTTTTT. This gives the protein CASSFAGMRENTGELFF.

J is TRBJ1-5 and V is TRBV19, with a weak D call TRBD1 (5 bases). Trimming removed 6 bases at V and 3 bases at J, with 9 bases between. There are 13 residues in the CDR3. CDR1 LNHDA and CDR2 SQIVND come from the germline V gene (reference sequence). CDR3 residues: CASRRGVNQPQHF. The CDR3 region has the DNA TGTGCCAGTAGGAGAGGGGTCAATCAGCCCCAGCATTTT.

On this clone itself: Other nucleotide sequences from this sample produce the same CDR3. The chain combines TRBV24-1 with TRBJ2-5, with D possibly matching TRBD2 (6 bases). Looked up from germline, CDR1 is KGHDR and CDR2 is SFDVKD. The CDR3 spans 15 residues. V was cut by 3 bases and J by 5 bases, with 15 bases left in between. The CDR3 spells CATSDPRGAGETQYF. The CDR3 bases are TGTGCCACCAGTGATCCGAGAGGGGCGGGGGAGACCCAGTACTTC.

This clone was found a few times. This chain links TRBV18 with TRBJ2-7, with TRBD1 identical over 7 bases. This CDR3 is 13 amino acids long. J gave up 6 bases and V 3 bases, and 5 bases lay outside the gene matches. Germline lookup yields CDR1 KGHSH and CDR2 LQKENI. CDR3 residues: CASSPLPGGEQYV. In DNA, the CDR3 is TGTGCCAGCTCACCTCTTCCAGGGGGCGAGCAGTACGTC.

The chain joins TRBV6-5 to TRBJ1-1, with D tentatively TRBD1 (5 bases). Trimming left V 7 bases short and J 7 bases short, with 10 bases between. Looked up from germline, CDR1 is MNHEY and CDR2 is SVGAGI. The CDR3 loop spans 11 amino acids. The DNA for the CDR3 is TGTGCCAGCACCCTGAGGGGTGAAGCTTTCTTT. Amino acids: CASTLRGEAFF.

This chain uses TRBV6-1 with TRBJ1-6, with unresolved D. Looked up from germline, CDR1 is MNHNS and CDR2 is SASEGT. CDR3 length: 17 residues. Trimming cost V 0 bases and J 0 bases, with 9 bases left between them. The CDR3 loop is CASSEAGSYSYNSPLHF. In DNA form, the CDR3 reads TGTGCCAGCAGTGAAGCGGGCAGTTACTCCTATAATTCACCCCTCCACTTT.

The chain employs TRBV7-8 and TRBJ2-1; D uncertain. Per the germline V gene, CDR1 is SGHVS and CDR2 is FQNEAQ. The length of the CDR3 is 15 residues. The V gene lost 4 bases and the J gene lost 2 bases, with 12 bases spanning the gap. In DNA, the CDR3 is TGTGCCAGCAGCTCAACGGGCGGCACCTACAATGAGCAGTTCTTC. Encoded protein: CASSSTGGTYNEQFF.

This chain joins TRBV19 and TRBJ1-5; D uncertain. CDR1 is LNHDA, CDR2 SQIVND, per germline (reference sequence). CDR3 length: 16 residues. V was clipped by 3 bases and J by 2 bases, with 14 bases between them. The DNA of the CDR3 is TGTGCCAGTAGTATTGGTACAGTCGGTCGCAATCAGCCCCAGCATTTT. It specifies CASSIGTVGRNQPQHF.

This rearrangement joins TRBV5-1 to TRBJ1-1, with 9 bases that match TRBD1. This CDR3 has 14 residues. J was trimmed by 11 bases and V by 0 bases; bases with no gene match: 8. The germline V gene encodes CDR1 SGHRS and CDR2 YFSETQ. This CDR3 reads CASSLDGTGIGAFF. In nucleotides, the CDR3 is TGCGCCAGCAGCTTGGATGGGACAGGGATCGGGGCTTTCTTT.